This T cell receptor beta chain was sequenced for a study of blood T cell repertoires in COVID-19. In the study overall: Acute and convalescent COVID-19 samples came from the United States, Italy and Spain. Sources were T cells, B-cell-depleted T cells, or PBMCs; the material itself was cDNA or gDNA.

V lost 2 bases and J 0 bases, leaving 11 bases between the germline ends. Germline V CDR1 and CDR2: KGHSH, LQKENI. The CDR3 has 16 amino acids. The data were produced by immunoSEQ multiplex PCR, yet TCRdb's version contains in-frame clones alone and is incomplete. The data show some 410,000 clones, 88% seen once. Participants were aged about 18 to 100 years from approximately 25 US areas. Participant-reported clinical history was the basis for cohort assignment. The receptor comes from a woman in her twenties or thirties with acute COVID-19. The sequenced sample was PBMCs or T cells enriched from blood (not recorded which). V is TRBV18 and J is TRBJ1-3; maybe TRBD1 (5 bases). CDR3 amino acids: CASSPMTEGSGNTIYF. The CDR3 DNA is TGTGCCAGCTCACCAATGACAGAAGGCTCTGGAAACACCATATATTTT.